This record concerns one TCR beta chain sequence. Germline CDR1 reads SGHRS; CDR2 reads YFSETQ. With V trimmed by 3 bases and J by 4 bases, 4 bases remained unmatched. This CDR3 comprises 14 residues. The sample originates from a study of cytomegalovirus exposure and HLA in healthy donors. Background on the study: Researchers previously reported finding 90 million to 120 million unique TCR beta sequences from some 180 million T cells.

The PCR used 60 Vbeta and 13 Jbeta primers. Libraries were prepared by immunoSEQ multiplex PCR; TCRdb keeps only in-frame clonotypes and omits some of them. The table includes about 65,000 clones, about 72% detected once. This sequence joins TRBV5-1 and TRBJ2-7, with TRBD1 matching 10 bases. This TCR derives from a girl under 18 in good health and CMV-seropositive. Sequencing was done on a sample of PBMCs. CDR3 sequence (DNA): TGCGCCAGCAGCTATGGGGACAGGGGTTACGAGCAGTACTTC. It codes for CASSYGDRGYEQYF.